Here is one TCR beta chain with its context. The record originates from a study of T-cell reconstitution after alpha-beta-depleted transplantation in children. The J segment lost 6 bases and the V segment lost 8 bases, leaving 10 bases of the junction unmatched. Per the germline V gene, CDR1 is MNHEY and CDR2 is SMNVEV (reference sequence). This CDR3 spans 14 amino acids. Unique molecular identifiers were incorporated during preparation of the TCRbeta library. TCRdb re-called the PCR reads through MiXCR, storing one row per CDR3 protein. The sample shows some 390,000 distinct CDR3 sequences, roughly 20% of them seen only once.

V gene TRBV27 combines with J gene TRBJ2-7; 10 bases fit TRBD2. The sequence came from a human donor who donated a stem cell graft to a child with acute myeloid leukemia. Material: PBMCs from the stem cell graft donor, obtained from the stem cell graft. The CDR3 DNA reads TGTGCCAGCGGAAAACTAGCGGGACCTTTCGAGCAGTACTTC. This translates into CASGKLAGPFEQYF.